This record looks at one T cell receptor (beta chain) sequence and its context. The target antigen is unknown. CDR3 length: 15 amino acids. J was trimmed by 3 bases and V by 4 bases; bases with no gene match: 5. The germline gives CDR1 MNHEY, CDR2 SMNVEV (reference sequence). TCRdb's copy holds only in-frame clones and misses some; the assay was immunoSEQ multiplex PCR. The table includes more than 300,000 clones, around 89% detected once. The entry originates in a study of Ad26.COV2.S vaccination and SARS-CoV-2 variants. Looking at the study overall: Participant was drawn from the COV1001 Ad26.COV2.S trial arm. General observations from the study: The analyses of TCR breadth and depth may have understated the size of total T cell responses. Vaccine and placebo recipients had comparable breadth of non-spike TCRs.

Treatment denoted: some 20 received Ad26.COV2.S at low or high dose, single or two shots; about 5 received placebo; per-sample allocation not given. Each sample was drawn 63 days after the first injection (of vaccine or placebo). The receptor's source is a person between 18 and 65 years old who received the Ad26.COV2.S COVID-19 vaccine or a placebo. This specimen consisted of peripheral blood, obtained in a trial of Ad26.COV2.S vaccine versus placebo. This chain links TRBV27 with TRBJ2-1; 8 nucleotides agree with TRBD2. The CDR3 is CASSYTSGRYNEQFF. The DNA of the CDR3 is TGTGCCAGCAGTTACACTAGCGGCCGCTACAATGAGCAGTTCTTC.